Following are 8 T cell receptor beta chains from one sample sequenced in a study of blood T cells in healthy people across ages. For the second PCR, which ran for about 6 to 11 cycles, a sample-barcoded 5' primer and a J-beta primer mix were used. TCRdb reprocessed the 5' RACE reads via MiXCR and lists one record per CDR3 protein. The sample carries 1.5 million to 2 million distinct CDR3 sequences, 40% to 55% recorded once. Sequencing was performed on blood. The receptor source for this set is a woman aged 40 to 50 in good health.

The rearrangement links TRBV4-1 to TRBJ2-5; 12 bases are a match to TRBD2. V was clipped by 3 bases and J by 1 base; unmatched bases: 12. Germline V gene data show CDR1 as MGHRA and CDR2 as YSYEKL. The length of the CDR3 is 19 residues. The CDR3 DNA follows: TGCGCCAGCAGCCACTGGACTAGCGGGGAAGGGGCCATCCAAGAGACCCAGTACTTC. Encoded protein: CASSHWTSGEGAIQETQYF.

The chain links TRBV20-1 to TRBJ1-5, with a possible D match to TRBD1 (5 bases). Germline V CDR1 and CDR2: DFQATT, SNEGSKA (reference sequence). CDR3 length: 18 amino acids. Deletions cut 3 bases from V and 6 bases from J, with 27 bases between. CDR3 DNA: TGCAGTGCTAGTCCCACCGGGACGCCATTAGCTGTCGGTCAGCCCCAGCATTTT. Its translation: CSASPTGTPLAVGQPQHF.

The chain couples TRBV28 to TRBJ1-5; D is possibly TRBD1 (5 bases). The CDR3 is 18 amino acids. V lost 3 bases and J lost 3, with 21 bases in between. Germline V gene sequence: CDR1 MDHEN, CDR2 SYDVKM. Here the CDR3 reads CASSFWGQGRHNNQPQHF. The CDR3 coding sequence is TGTGCCAGCAGTTTTTGGGGCCAGGGTCGACACAACAATCAGCCCCAGCATTTT.

This clonotype was seen just once. This chain links TRBV2 with TRBJ1-1; 8 bases fit TRBD1. Germline V CDR1 and CDR2: SNHLY, FYNNEI. The junction had 5 bases not matched to a gene; V was cut back by 3 bases and J by 11 bases. CDR3 length equals 12 residues. CDR3 in DNA: TGTGCCAGCAGTGAGATACAGGGGGACGCTTTCTTT. This codes for CASSEIQGDAFF.

A word on this clonotype: One end of the junction varies from germline; a read error may be responsible. The rearrangement links TRBV29-1 to TRBJ2-4, with TRBD2 matching over 9 bases. The DNA end is more similar to TRBJ2-7, so the J call may be wrong. The germline V gene has CDR1 SQVTM and CDR2 ANQGSEA. The CDR3 runs 14 residues. CDR3 sequence (DNA): TGCGGCGTTGCCGCGACTAGCGGACCCTACGAGCAGTACTTC. Protein product: CGVAATSGPYEQYF.

This clonotype appeared a single time. In nucleotides, the CDR3 is TGCAGTGCTAGAGAGACCCGGGGCAATCAGCCCCAGCATTTT. Translation: CSARETRGNQPQHF. The V and J genes are TRBV20-1 and TRBJ1-5; D unclear. Germline loops: CDR1 DFQATT, CDR2 SNEGSKA (reference sequence). The V gene lost 0 bases and the J gene lost 2 bases, with 8 bases spanning the gap. This CDR3 contains 14 residues.

V usage is TRBV6-2 or TRBV6-3 and J usage is TRBJ1-1; no definite D call. The CDR3 sequence is 15 residues long. V dropped 7 bases and J dropped 0 bases, with 15 bases sitting between them. Germline V gene lookup returns CDR1 MNHEY and CDR2 SVGEGT. Here the CDR3 DNA reads TGTGCCAGCATCAACCCGGGAGCTGTGAACACTGAAGCTTTCTTT. Translated, it gives CASINPGAVNTEAFF.

Many counts were recorded for this clonotype. J is TRBJ2-7 and V is TRBV7-6; D not resolved. V lost 2 bases to trimming and J lost 2 bases, with 10 bases between them. The CDR3 has 14 amino acids. Per the germline V gene, CDR1 is SGHVS and CDR2 is FNYEAQ. The DNA for the CDR3 is TGTGCCAGCAGCTTACGTGGGGATCCCTACGAGCAGTACTTC. Protein sequence: CASSLRGDPYEQYF. The full variable domain, its missing parts supplied by reference TRBV7-6 and TRBJ2-7, is GAGVSQSPRYKVTKRGQDVALRCDPISGHVSLYWYRQALGQGPEFLTYFNYEAQQDKSGLPNDRFSAERPEGSISTLTIQRTEQRDSAMYRCASSLRGDPYEQYFGPGTRLTVT.